The 7 T cell receptor beta chains in this list originate from one sample, sequenced in a study of siplizumab effects on memory and regulatory T cells. Libraries were prepared by immunoSEQ multiplex PCR; TCRdb keeps only in-frame clonotypes and omits some of them. The sample yields 85,000 to 130,000 clones, approximately 90% seen once. The sample consisted of Tregs sorted from blood. These receptors were obtained from a human donor in good health.

The genes are TRBV27 and TRBJ2-5; no definite D call. Per germline, CDR1 MNHEY and CDR2 SMNVEV (reference sequence). The V end lost 3 bases, the J end lost 5 bases, and 10 bases lay between the germline ends. The CDR3 loop spans 13 amino acids. In DNA form, the CDR3 reads TGTGCCAGCAGTTTTAGCATCGGCGAGACCCAGTACTTC. Encoded protein: CASSFSIGETQYF.

The V call is TRBV18, the J call TRBJ2-5, with D maybe TRBD1 (5 bases). CDR1 KGHSH and CDR2 LQKENI come from the germline V gene. With 3 bases removed from V and 2 bases from J, the gap between germline ends came to 13 bases. The CDR3 runs to 15 residues. DNA for the CDR3: TGTGCCAGCTCACCCCTGACAGTACCACAAGAGACCCAGTACTTC. Encoded protein: CASSPLTVPQETQYF. The full variable domain, its missing parts supplied by reference TRBV18 and TRBJ2-5, is NAGVMQNPRHLVRRRGQEARLRCSPMKGHSHVYWYRQLPEEGLKFMVYLQKENIIDESGMPKERFSAEFPKEGPSILRIQQVVRGDSAAYFCASSPLTVPQETQYFGPGTRLLVL.

The rearrangement joins TRBV19 to TRBJ2-3; 9 positions match TRBD2. This CDR3 is 15 amino acids long. Germline CDR1 and CDR2: LNHDA and SQIVND (reference sequence). The J segment lost 2 bases and the V segment lost 7 bases, leaving 7 bases of the junction unmatched. In DNA form, the CDR3 reads TGTGCCAGTAAAAGCCTAGCGGGGCTCACAGATACGCAGTATTTT. This encodes CASKSLAGLTDTQYF. The complete variable domain, with remaining parts taken from reference TRBV19 and TRBJ2-3, reads DGGITQSPKYLFRKEGQNVTLSCEQNLNHDAMYWYRQDPGQGLRLIYYSQIVNDFQKGDIAEGYSVSREKKESFPLTVTSAQKNPTAFYLCASKSLAGLTDTQYFGPGTRLTVL.

The chain joins TRBV27 to TRBJ2-3; no clear D gene. CDR3 size: 13 residues. CDR1 is MNHEY, CDR2 SMNVEV, per germline (reference sequence). V lost 3 bases, J lost 0 bases, and 4 bases lay in between. The DNA for the CDR3 is TGTGCCAGCAGTTTGTGGAGCACAGATACGCAGTATTTT. The encoded protein is CASSLWSTDTQYF.

A few counts support this clone. CDR3 nucleotides: TGTGCCATCCAAAAAGACAGTTACATGAACACTGAAGCTTTCTTT. Its protein product is CAIQKDSYMNTEAFF. This chain connects TRBV10-3 to TRBJ1-1; D may be TRBD1 (5 bases). Trimming took off 8 bases at V and 0 bases at J, with 16 bases between the two ends. CDR3 length: 15 amino acids. Germline assignment: CDR1 ENHRY and CDR2 SYGVKD.

This clone was seen just once. The chain's CDR3 is CASKGYEQYF. For the CDR3, the DNA is TGTGCCAGCAAGGGGTACGAGCAGTACTTC. The V and J genes are TRBV28 and TRBJ2-7, with a weak D call TRBD1 (5 bases). Germline V gene lookup returns CDR1 MDHEN and CDR2 SYDVKM. This CDR3 has 10 amino acids. V lost 7 bases, J lost 4 bases, and 5 bases lay in between. The whole variable domain, remainder taken from reference TRBV28 and TRBJ2-7, is DVKVTQSSRYLVKRTGEKVFLECVQDMDHENMFWYRQDPGLGLRLIYFSYDVKMKEKGDIPEGYSVSREKKERFSLILESASTNQTSMYLCASKGYEQYFGPGTRLTVT.

The V gene is TRBV11-1, the J gene TRBJ2-5; 8 bases are a match to TRBD1. V dropped 5 bases and J dropped 5; count of bases not matched to a gene: 10. Germline-derived CDR1 and CDR2 are SGHAT and FQDESV (reference sequence). The CDR3 is 15 amino acids. CDR3 nucleotides: TGTGCCAGCAGCCCCGGACAGGGTGGTGGCGAGACCCAGTACTTC. Amino acids: CASSPGQGGGETQYF. Together with reference TRBV11-1 and TRBJ2-5, the CDR3 gives the full variable domain: EAEVAQSPRYKITEKSQAVAFWCDPISGHATLYWYRQILGQGPELLVQFQDESVVDDSQLPKDRFSAERLKGVDSTLKIQPAELGDSAMYLCASSPGQGGGETQYFGPGTRLLVL.